This T cell receptor (beta chain) was recovered during a study of T cell repertoires in cytomegalovirus infection. Whole-study context: Public TCR beta signatures provided an indication of both CMV infection and a matching HLA type.

Germline V gives CDR1 MRHNA, CDR2 SNTAGT. The CDR3 contains 15 residues. V gave up 5 bases and J gave up 0 bases, with 11 bases separating them. This clonotype was seen repeatedly, ten times or more. The antigen remains unidentified. Study observations and caveats: Of the TCR beta families, the public ones yielded a cumulative frequency that identified carriers of CMV plus the relevant HLA.

TCRdb re-analysed the reads in MiXCR, keeping a single row per CDR3 protein. The sample lists hundreds of thousands of distinct CDR3 sequences; around 9.6% were seen once. V is TRBV6-4 and J is TRBJ1-5; possibly TRBD1 for D (6 bases). The sequenced material came from PBMCs. This TCR derives from a human donor in good health (CMV status not recorded). Some clones in this sample may be carry-over from other donors' samples. CDR3 coding DNA: TGTGCCAGCAGTCCGGACAGAAATAGCAATCAGCCCCAGCATTTT. It is translated as CASSPDRNSNQPQHF.